In its sample, the clone carrying this TCR beta chain was seen many times. J was trimmed by 14 bases and V by 3 bases; bases with no gene match: 11. Germline loops: CDR1 KGHDR, CDR2 SFDVKD. The CDR3 totals 14 residues. This sample is drawn from a study of spatial heterogeneity in lung cancer. The overall study: Available follow-up PBMC samples were sequenced, at a median of approximately two years post-resection.

TCRdb reanalysed the 5' RACE reads using MiXCR and keeps one entry per CDR3 protein. The sample lists about 47,000 distinct CDR3 sequences; roughly 10% were seen once. Documented time point: blood at routine non-recurrence follow-up after resection. This clonotype was sampled from a male donor with early-stage non-small cell lung cancer. The V gene is TRBV24-1, the J gene TRBJ1-3; TRBD1 matches 8 bases. The material was PBMCs, obtained at follow-up. CDR3 region: CATSDGGQVPFLYF. In nucleotides, the CDR3 is TGTGCCACCAGTGATGGGGGACAGGTCCCCTTCCTATATTTT.